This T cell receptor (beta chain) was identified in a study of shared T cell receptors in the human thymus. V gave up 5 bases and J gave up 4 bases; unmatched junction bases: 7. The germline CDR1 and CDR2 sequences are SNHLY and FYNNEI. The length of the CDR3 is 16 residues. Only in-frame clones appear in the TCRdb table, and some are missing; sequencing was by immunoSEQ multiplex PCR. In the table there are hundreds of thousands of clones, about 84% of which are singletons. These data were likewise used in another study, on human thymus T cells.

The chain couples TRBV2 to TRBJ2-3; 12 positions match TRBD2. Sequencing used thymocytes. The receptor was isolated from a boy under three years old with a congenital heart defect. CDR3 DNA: TGTGCCAGCAGTAACCCGGGACTAGCGGGTTCAGATACGCAGTATTTT. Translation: CASSNPGLAGSDTQYF.